A single sample is the source of the 26 T cell receptor beta chains below, sequenced in a study of human T cells and chemical hapten exposure. Specified time point: patch test 1, 2 weeks after DPC sensitization. Treatment in this sample: therapeutic diphenylcyclopropenone sensitization with weekly scalp DPC. TCRdb called the RACE reads again in MiXCR, with one record for every CDR3 protein. The table shows 300,000 to 350,000 distinct CDR3 sequences, with 5.5% to 8% occurring only once. Sequenced material: whole blood, taken in connection with sensitization to the hapten diphenylcyclopropenone (DPC). All receptors derive from a woman aged 18-29 years with alopecia areata. Some clones in this sample may be carry-over from other donors' samples.

This clonotype has a handful of counts. V and J are TRBV7-2 and TRBJ2-3; no definite D call. There are 15 residues in the CDR3. Germline CDR1 reads SGHTA; CDR2 reads FQGNSA. Trimming took off 2 bases at V and 0 bases at J, with 9 bases between the two ends. The CDR3 sequence: CASSLMTFSTDTQYF. The CDR3 DNA reads as TGTGCCAGCAGCTTAATGACATTTAGCACAGATACGCAGTATTTT. Drawing the rest from reference TRBV7-2 and TRBJ2-3, the complete variable domain is GAGVSQSPSNKVTEKGKDVELRCDPISGHTALYWYRQSLGQGLEFLIYFQGNSAPDKSGLPSDRFSAERTGGSVSTLTIQRTQQEDSAVYLCASSLMTFSTDTQYFGPGTRLTVL.

In this sample, this clonotype turned up many times. The V gene is TRBV5-1, the J gene TRBJ2-1, with D possibly being TRBD2 (5 bases). Trimming removed 4 bases from V and 6 bases from J, with 11 bases in between. The germline gives CDR1 SGHRS, CDR2 YFSETQ. The CDR3 is 13 residues long. CDR3 bases: TGCGCCAGCAGCCGAGGGTCCGCCAATGAGCAGTTCTTC. Translating it yields CASSRGSANEQFF.

The chain employs TRBV5-1 and TRBJ2-5, with D perhaps matching TRBD2 (6 bases). The V and J ends lost 1 base and 1 base respectively, with 14 bases between them. The CDR3 consists of 16 residues. The V gene's germline CDR1 is SGHRS and CDR2 YFSETQ. CDR3 loop: CASSLRDGRPQETQYF. CDR3 nucleotide sequence: TGCGCCAGCAGCTTGAGGGACGGGAGACCCCAAGAGACCCAGTACTTC.

The chain recombines TRBV6-5 with TRBJ1-1, with no clear D. CDR3 length: 12 amino acids. Trimming cost V 6 bases and J 4 bases, with 9 bases left between them. CDR1 is MNHEY and CDR2 is SVGAGI in the germline V gene. Here the CDR3 reads CASRVQGTEAFF. In DNA form, the CDR3 reads TGTGCCAGCAGGGTACAAGGCACTGAAGCTTTCTTT.

The chain is built from TRBV6-2 or TRBV6-3 and TRBJ2-7; D is uncertain. The V and J ends lost 4 bases and 3 bases respectively, with 19 bases between them. Germline V lookup: CDR1 MNHEY, CDR2 SVGEGT. This CDR3 region has 16 residues. The DNA of the CDR3 is TGTGCCAGCAGTTCCTACGGAGTGTCCAACTTCTACGAGCAGTACTTC. This sequence encodes CASSSYGVSNFYEQYF.

This clonotype was counted many times. V usage is TRBV7-9 and J usage is TRBJ2-3; D might be TRBD2 (5 bases). The CDR3 is 14 residues long. The germline CDR1 and CDR2 sequences are SEHNR and FQNEAQ (reference sequence). The V gene lost 11 bases and the J gene lost 0 bases, with 15 bases spanning the gap. The DNA of the CDR3 is TGTGCCTCCCAACCGGACTCAAGCACAGATACGCAGTATTTT. Protein product: CASQPDSSTDTQYF.

The J gene is TRBJ2-7, the V gene TRBV28; 10 bases map to TRBD2. CDR3 size: 14 residues. V was pared by 8 bases and J by 1 base, with 5 bases of the junction left unmatched. Germline CDR1 is MDHEN and CDR2 is SYDVKM. CDR3 residues: CASLLAGVSYEQYF. The DNA for the CDR3 is TGTGCCAGCCTGCTAGCGGGGGTTTCCTACGAGCAGTACTTC.

This clonotype was detected a few times. The V call is TRBV11-3, the J call TRBJ2-1; 8 bases agree with TRBD2. The CDR3 covers 17 residues. Germline values: CDR1 SGHNT, CDR2 YENEEA. V lost 6 bases, J lost 0 bases, and 10 bases stayed unmatched. The CDR3 nucleotides are TGTGCCAGCAGATCTCTAGCGGGCCCGAGCTCCTACAATGAGCAGTTCTTC. Residues: CASRSLAGPSSYNEQFF.

This clonotype turned up a few times. The V and J genes are TRBV5-1 and TRBJ2-1; D might be TRBD1 (5 bases). V was cut by 6 bases and J by 6 bases, with 16 bases left in between. The CDR3 sequence is 14 residues long. CDR1 is SGHRS, CDR2 YFSETQ, per germline. CDR3 protein: CASTISWGPNEQFF. The CDR3, as DNA: TGCGCCAGCACCATCAGCTGGGGCCCCAATGAGCAGTTCTTC.

This clonotype was counted between two and nine times. V gene TRBV3-1 combines with J gene TRBJ1-4; D is uncertain. This CDR3 spans 14 amino acids. CDR1 LGHDT and CDR2 YNNKEL come from the germline V gene (reference sequence). Trimming removed 2 bases at V and 8 bases at J, with 12 bases between. The chain's CDR3 is CASSQREVEEKLFF. In DNA form, the CDR3 reads TGTGCCAGCAGCCAAAGGGAGGTAGAAGAAAAACTGTTTTTT.

This clonotype occurred many times. The genes are TRBV2 and TRBJ2-1; no reliable D call. V lost 1 base and J lost 0, with 7 bases in between. Per the germline V gene, CDR1 is SNHLY and CDR2 is FYNNEI. This CDR3 is 15 amino acids long. The CDR3 is CASSEGPSSYNEQFF. CDR3 DNA: TGTGCCAGCAGTGAAGGCCCGAGCTCCTACAATGAGCAGTTCTTC.

There are many counts of this clonotype. The rearrangement links TRBV11-2 to TRBJ1-5; the D gene is possibly TRBD1 (5 bases). V lost 3 bases and J 5 bases, leaving 8 bases between the germline ends. CDR3 length equals 13 residues. CDR1 and CDR2 (germline): SGHAT, FQNNGV. CDR3 residues: CASSLDTHQPQHF. The CDR3 nucleotides read TGTGCCAGCAGCTTGGACACGCATCAGCCCCAGCATTTT.

This clonotype has just a few counts. This chain uses TRBV4-2 with TRBJ2-7; 9 nucleotides match TRBD1. CDR3 length equals 15 residues. Germline-derived CDR1 and CDR2 are LGHNA and YNFKEQ. The V and J ends lost 4 bases and 3 bases, in that order; junction bases with no gene match: 7. The CDR3 sequence: CASSRGQGPDYEQYF. CDR3 DNA sequence: TGTGCCAGCAGCCGAGGACAGGGGCCCGACTACGAGCAGTACTTC.

This clonotype was counted only a few times. The V and J genes are TRBV12-3 or TRBV12-4 and TRBJ1-6, with D hard to call. This CDR3 spans 17 amino acids. V was cut by 1 base and J by 0 bases, with 10 bases left in between. CDR3 DNA: TGTGCCAGCAGTTTAGGGGCTTCGAGCTCCTATAATTCACCCCTCCACTTT. Protein sequence: CASSLGASSSYNSPLHF.

The rearrangement uses TRBV12-3 or TRBV12-4 and TRBJ2-1; D not resolved. This CDR3 region has 13 residues. V lost 7 bases and J lost 6, with 13 bases in between. This chain's CDR3 is CASILGPGNEQFF. Written as DNA, the CDR3 is TGTGCCAGCATCCTAGGGCCGGGCAATGAGCAGTTCTTC.

This clonotype has only a few counts. The chain is built from TRBV5-1 and TRBJ2-1, with D possibly TRBD2 on 5 matching bases. The germline V and J ends were trimmed by 0 bases and 6 bases, with 10 bases remaining between them. CDR1 is SGHRS and CDR2 is YFSETQ in the germline V gene. This CDR3 contains 14 residues. This CDR3 is CASSLGASSNEQFF. The CDR3 region has the DNA TGCGCCAGCAGCTTGGGTGCTAGCAGCAATGAGCAGTTCTTC.

Many counts were recorded for this clonotype. The J gene is TRBJ1-1, the V gene TRBV12-3 or TRBV12-4; D unclear. CDR3 size: 11 residues. Trimming removed 1 base at V and 11 bases at J, with 8 bases between. The CDR3 sequence is CASSLEGWAFF. The CDR3 DNA reads TGTGCCAGCAGTTTAGAGGGTTGGGCTTTCTTT.

This clonotype was seen only a few times. The J gene is TRBJ2-7, the V gene TRBV6-5; 7 positions agree with TRBD1. V lost 6 bases, J lost 2 bases, and 10 bases stayed unmatched. CDR3 length equals 15 residues. The germline V gene encodes CDR1 MNHEY and CDR2 SVGAGI. CDR3 nucleotide sequence: TGTGCCAGCAGCCAAAGTGGACAGGCACCCTACGAGCAGTACTTC. Its translation: CASSQSGQAPYEQYF.

This clonotype was recorded a few times. The chain uses TRBV3-1 and TRBJ2-2; D not certain. In germline, CDR1 is LGHDT, CDR2 YNNKEL (reference sequence). CDR3 size: 13 residues. The V end was cut by 6 bases, the J end by 2 bases, with 7 bases between. The CDR3 loop reads CASRSINTGELFF. The CDR3 DNA reads TGTGCCAGCAGGAGCATCAACACCGGGGAGCTGTTTTTT.

This clonotype occurred many times. The V and J genes are TRBV20-1 and TRBJ2-1, with 11 nucleotides matching TRBD2. CDR3 length: 17 residues. Germline trimming cut 3 bases from V and 1 base from J; bases unmatched to any gene: 8. Germline V gene data show CDR1 as DFQATT and CDR2 as SNEGSKA (reference sequence). The CDR3 bases are TGCAGTGCTAGGTTAGCGGGGGGGCCCCGGTCCTACAATGAGCAGTTCTTC. It codes for CSARLAGGPRSYNEQFF.

CDR3 DNA sequence: TGTGCCAGCAGCGTAACTATAAGCGGAGAACTGTTTTTT. This encodes CASSVTISGELFF. The rearrangement uses TRBV9 and TRBJ1-4; no reliable D call. Germline V CDR1 and CDR2: SGDLS, YYNGEE. The CDR3 loop spans 13 amino acids. V lost 1 base, J lost 12 bases, and 13 bases lay in between.

This clonotype was detected ten times or more. This chain links TRBV6-6 with TRBJ2-1; 10 bases map to TRBD2. Per germline, CDR1 MNHNY and CDR2 SVGAGI (reference sequence). This CDR3 has 15 amino acids. The junction had 14 bases not matched to a gene; V was cut back by 5 bases and J by 13 bases. This chain's CDR3 is CASSPTAFRTSGQFF. Here the CDR3 DNA reads TGTGCCAGCAGTCCCACGGCGTTTCGGACTAGCGGTCAGTTCTTC.

This clonotype was recorded at least ten times. V gene TRBV6-2 or TRBV6-3 combines with J gene TRBJ2-2, with TRBD1 matching 9 bases. V was clipped by 6 bases and J by 4 bases; unmatched bases: 6. The CDR3 has 15 residues. Per the germline V gene, CDR1 is MNHEY and CDR2 is SVGEGT. The CDR3 DNA reads TGTGCCAGCAGGCCGGGACAGGGCCGCACCGGGGAGCTGTTTTTT. It is translated as CASRPGQGRTGELFF.

This sequence joins TRBV3-1 and TRBJ1-2, with D unresolved. The CDR3 length is 13 residues. V gave up 2 bases and J gave up 8 bases, with 12 bases separating them. Germline CDR1 LGHDT, CDR2 YNNKEL (reference sequence). The CDR3 DNA follows: TGTGCCAGCAGCCAATTCCTGCTGGAGGGCTACACCTTC. This gives the protein CASSQFLLEGYTF.

The chain couples TRBV12-3 or TRBV12-4 to TRBJ2-7; TRBD1 matches 8 bases. The V gene end was trimmed by 7 bases and the J gene end by 5 bases; junction bases not matched to a gene: 10. The CDR3 sequence is 14 residues long. This chain's CDR3 is CASTSRQGMDEQYF. The CDR3, as DNA: TGTGCCAGCACCTCTCGACAGGGGATGGACGAGCAGTACTTC.

The chain links TRBV29-1 to TRBJ1-3; TRBD1 matches 9 bases. The V and J ends lost 6 bases and 1 base, in that order; junction bases with no gene match: 7. The CDR3 has 15 amino acids. Germline CDR1 reads SQVTM; CDR2 reads ANQGSEA. The CDR3 sequence: CSVVQGAWSGNTIYF. CDR3 nucleotides: TGCAGCGTAGTACAGGGGGCATGGTCTGGAAACACCATATATTTT.